This T cell receptor beta chain was retrieved from a study of cytomegalovirus exposure and HLA in healthy donors. Study-wide results and caveats: The tendency of first-cohort TCR clusters to co-occur in the 90 to 150 validation repertoires was the finding of a later analysis.

The length of the CDR3 is 14 residues. Germline assignment: CDR1 MNHNY and CDR2 SVGAGI (reference sequence). Trimming stripped 5 bases from V and 3 bases from J, with 14 bases between. Repertoires were generated with immunoSEQ multiplex PCR, while TCRdb's copy carries only in-frame clones and drops some. The sample yields over 100,000 clones, almost 90% seen once. Comment on this clone: Its matching antigen is unknown.

The chain uses TRBV6-6 and TRBJ2-7; tentative D call: TRBD2 (5 bases). This TCR was recovered from a woman in her late teens or twenties in good health and CMV-seronegative. Sample: PBMCs. CDR3 sequence: CASSPEEGNYEQYF. Here the CDR3 DNA reads TGTGCCAGCAGTCCGGAGGAAGGCAACTACGAGCAGTACTTC.